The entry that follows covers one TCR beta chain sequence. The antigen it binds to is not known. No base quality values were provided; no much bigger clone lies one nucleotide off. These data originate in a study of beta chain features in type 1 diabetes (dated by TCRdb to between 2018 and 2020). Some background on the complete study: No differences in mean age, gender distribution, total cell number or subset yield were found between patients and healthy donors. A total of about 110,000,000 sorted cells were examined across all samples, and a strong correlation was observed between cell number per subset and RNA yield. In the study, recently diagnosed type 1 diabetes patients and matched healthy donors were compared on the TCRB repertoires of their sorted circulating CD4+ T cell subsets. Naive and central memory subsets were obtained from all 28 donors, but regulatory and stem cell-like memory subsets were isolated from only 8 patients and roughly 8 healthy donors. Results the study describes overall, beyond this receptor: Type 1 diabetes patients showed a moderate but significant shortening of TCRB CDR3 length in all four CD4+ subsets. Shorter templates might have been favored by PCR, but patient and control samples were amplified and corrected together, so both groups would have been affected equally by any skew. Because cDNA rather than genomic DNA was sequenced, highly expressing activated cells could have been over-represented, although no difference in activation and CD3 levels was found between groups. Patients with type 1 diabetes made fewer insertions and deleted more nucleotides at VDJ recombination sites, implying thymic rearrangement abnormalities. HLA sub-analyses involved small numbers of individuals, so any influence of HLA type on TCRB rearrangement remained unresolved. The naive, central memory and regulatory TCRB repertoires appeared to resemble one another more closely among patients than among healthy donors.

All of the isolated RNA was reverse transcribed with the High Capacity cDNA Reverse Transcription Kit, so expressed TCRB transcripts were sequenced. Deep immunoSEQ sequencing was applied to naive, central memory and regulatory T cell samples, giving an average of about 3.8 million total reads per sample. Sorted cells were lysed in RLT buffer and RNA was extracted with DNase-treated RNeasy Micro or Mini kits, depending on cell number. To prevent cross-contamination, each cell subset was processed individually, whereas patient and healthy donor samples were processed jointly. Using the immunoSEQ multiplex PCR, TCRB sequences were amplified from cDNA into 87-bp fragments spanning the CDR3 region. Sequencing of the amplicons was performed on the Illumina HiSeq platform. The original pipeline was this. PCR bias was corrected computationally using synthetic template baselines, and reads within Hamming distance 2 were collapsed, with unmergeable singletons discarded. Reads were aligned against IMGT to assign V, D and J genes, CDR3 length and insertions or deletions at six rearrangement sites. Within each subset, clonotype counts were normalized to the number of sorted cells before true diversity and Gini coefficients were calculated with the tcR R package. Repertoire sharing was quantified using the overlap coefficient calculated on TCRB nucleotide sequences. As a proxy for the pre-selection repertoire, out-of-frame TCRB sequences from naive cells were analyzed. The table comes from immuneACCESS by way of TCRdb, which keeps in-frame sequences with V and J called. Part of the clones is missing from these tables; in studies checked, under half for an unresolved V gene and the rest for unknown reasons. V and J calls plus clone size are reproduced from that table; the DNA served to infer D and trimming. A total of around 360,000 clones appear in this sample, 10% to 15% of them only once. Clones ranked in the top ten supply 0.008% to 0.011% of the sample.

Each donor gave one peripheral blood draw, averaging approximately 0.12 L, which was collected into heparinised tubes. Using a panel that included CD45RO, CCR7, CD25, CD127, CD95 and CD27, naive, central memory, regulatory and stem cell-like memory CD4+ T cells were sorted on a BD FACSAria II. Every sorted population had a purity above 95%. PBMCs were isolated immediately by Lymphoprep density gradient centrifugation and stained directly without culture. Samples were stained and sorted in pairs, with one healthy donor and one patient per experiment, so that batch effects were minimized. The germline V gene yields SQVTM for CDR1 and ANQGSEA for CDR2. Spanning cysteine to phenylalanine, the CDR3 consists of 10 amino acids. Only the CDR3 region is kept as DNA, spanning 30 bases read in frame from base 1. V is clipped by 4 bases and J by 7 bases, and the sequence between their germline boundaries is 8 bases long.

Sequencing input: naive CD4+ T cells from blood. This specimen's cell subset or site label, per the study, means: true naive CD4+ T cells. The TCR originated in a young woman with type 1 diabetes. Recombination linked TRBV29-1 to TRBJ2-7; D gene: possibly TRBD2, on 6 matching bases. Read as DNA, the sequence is TGCAGCGTTGGCGGGGATGAGCAGTACTTC. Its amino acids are CSVGGDEQYF.